This T cell receptor beta chain was sequenced in a study of blood T cell repertoires in COVID-19. Across the study: The study drew acute and convalescent COVID-19 samples from the United States, Italy and Spain. Sample material is recorded as cDNA or gDNA derived from T cells, B-cell-depleted T cells, or PBMCs.

The V gene's germline CDR1 is SGHNT and CDR2 YENEEA. Deletions cut 1 base from V and 1 base from J, with 10 bases between. The CDR3 has 16 amino acids. In the original workflow: From reference gene primer amplification, estimates of nucleated cell counts were derived. Sequencing used immunoSEQ multiplex PCR; TCRdb keeps in-frame clones, though not all of them. The V and J calls and clone size were taken over from that table, and D and trimming were inferred from the DNA. Counted here are 300,000 to 350,000 clones, around nine tenths occurring once; the ten biggest clones make up less than 3.5%. The source material was peripheral blood. The chain carries TRBV11-3 and TRBJ2-2; D gene unclear. The receptor's source is a woman aged 18 to 35 who had recovered from COVID-19. CDR3 sequence reads: CASSLVSGQNTGELFF. CDR3 nucleotides: TGTGCCAGCAGCTTAGTGTCAGGTCAGAACACCGGGGAGCTGTTTTTT.